This T cell receptor beta chain was recorded in a study of CD8 T cells in ankylosing spondylitis. Study-level points and caveats: There were earlier reports of some motif variants in reactive arthritis synovial fluid and blood. Disease-linked clones reportedly concentrated significantly in matched ankylosing spondylitis synovial fluid. Seemingly characteristic of ankylosing spondylitis blood was a TCR beta motif consisting of eight highly homologous variants.

The trim removed 1 base at V and 5 bases at J, leaving 0 bases unmatched. CDR1 SEHNR and CDR2 FQNEAQ come from the germline V gene (reference sequence). This CDR3 comprises 14 residues. Quantitative 5'-RACE with molecular barcodes was used to make the TCR beta libraries. TCRdb re-called the 5' RACE reads with MiXCR, one entry per CDR3 protein. There are 200,000 to 300,000 distinct CDR3 sequences in the sample; under 35% occur only once, and around 4.4% lies in the top ten. About this clonotype itself: Its antigen is as yet unknown.

Sample: blood, either unsorted or a sorted T cell fraction (not recorded which). This rearrangement joins TRBV7-9 to TRBJ2-1; 9 nucleotides agree with TRBD2. This receptor was taken from a male donor with ankylosing spondylitis or in good health (not recorded which). The CDR3 protein is CASSLGLADNEQFF. As DNA, the CDR3 is TGTGCCAGCAGCTTAGGACTAGCGGACAATGAGCAGTTCTTC.